This T cell receptor beta chain was identified in a study of blood T cell repertoires in COVID-19 (dated by TCRdb to the early 2020s). Describing the broader study: Samples from collaborators originated in the United States, Italy and Spain and spanned both the acute and convalescent phases of COVID-19. A de-identified subject ID, COVID-19 status, age in years and sex were almost always included in the sample metadata. Where available, HLA class I and class II types were taken from metadata supplied by the sample provider and were not determined by assay-based typing. The repertoires were made available in a free public database intended to serve as a resource for research on the immune response to SARS-CoV-2. The prospective study material was composed of cDNA or gDNA derived from T cells, B-cell-depleted T cells, or PBMCs. The samples were drawn from two sources: the first 160 participants of the ongoing ImmuneRACE study, and about 1,300 subjects contributed by 6 global collaborators. The dataset comprised deeply sampled blood TCRbeta repertoires from subjects exposed to, actively infected with, or recovered from COVID-19. Broader findings and caveats from the paper: The amount of clinical and demographic metadata varied by source and participant and was provided uncurated.

Taken from the germline V gene (reference sequence), the CDR1 and CDR2 loops are SGHNT and YYREEE. The CDR3 numbers 16 residues from cysteine through phenylalanine. Just the 48-base CDR3 DNA is kept, in frame starting at base 1. The V and J ends are trimmed by 0 bases and 3 bases, leaving 14 bases between them. Collaborating institutions collected whole blood in K2EDTA tubes following their own protocols. Collaborator samples were shipped for TCRbeta analysis as frozen whole blood, isolated PBMCs, or DNA extracted from either sample type. TCRbeta CDR3 regions were amplified from genomic DNA using the immunoSEQ Assay, a bias-controlled multiplex PCR. The authors' pipeline ran thus. The number of nucleated cells in each sample was estimated by amplification of reference gene primers within the assay. To quantify the absolute abundance of each unique TCRbeta CDR3 rearrangement, sequence reads were collapsed and filtered. For each sample, productive Simpson clonality was calculated by taking the square root of Simpson's diversity index across productive rearrangements. TCRdb retrieved this table from immuneACCESS and kept in-frame rearrangements only. Not all clones are present; in checked studies, unresolved V genes account for under half, and no reason is known for the remainder. The DNA gave D and trimming, while V, J and clone size come from that table. Within this sample are approximately 140,000 clones, with 87% of them counted one time only. 5.5% to 7.5% of the sample is in the top ten clones.

Turning to this clone: Its antigen remains undetermined. No much larger clonotype is one base removed from it; base qualities were not supplied.

Sequences were obtained from peripheral blood. This TCR was recovered from a man aged 80 or over with acute or convalescent COVID-19. The chain is made from TRBV5-4 and TRBJ2-3; the D gene is perhaps TRBD1, from 6 matching bases. CDR3 region: CASSLAQGKGTDTQYF. The sequence in DNA is TGTGCCAGCAGCTTGGCACAGGGAAAAGGGACAGATACGCAGTATTTT.